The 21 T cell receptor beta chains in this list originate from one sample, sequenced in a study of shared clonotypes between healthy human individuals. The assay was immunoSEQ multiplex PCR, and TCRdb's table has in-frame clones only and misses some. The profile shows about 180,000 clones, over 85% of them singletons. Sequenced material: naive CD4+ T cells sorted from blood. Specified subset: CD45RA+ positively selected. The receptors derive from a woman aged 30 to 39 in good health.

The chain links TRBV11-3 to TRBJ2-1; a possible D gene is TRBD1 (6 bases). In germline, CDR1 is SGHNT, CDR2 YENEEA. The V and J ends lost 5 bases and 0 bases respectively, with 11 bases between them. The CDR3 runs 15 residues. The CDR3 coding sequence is TGTGCCAGCAGCAAACAGGGTTACTCCTACAATGAGCAGTTCTTC. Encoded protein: CASSKQGYSYNEQFF.

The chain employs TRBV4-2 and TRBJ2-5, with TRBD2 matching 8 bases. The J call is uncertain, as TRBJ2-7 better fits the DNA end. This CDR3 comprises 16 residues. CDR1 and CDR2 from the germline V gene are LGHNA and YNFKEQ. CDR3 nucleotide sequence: TGTGCCAGCAGCCCTGTCGGAGGACTAGCCACGTACGAGCAGTACTTC. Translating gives CASSPVGGLATYEQYF.

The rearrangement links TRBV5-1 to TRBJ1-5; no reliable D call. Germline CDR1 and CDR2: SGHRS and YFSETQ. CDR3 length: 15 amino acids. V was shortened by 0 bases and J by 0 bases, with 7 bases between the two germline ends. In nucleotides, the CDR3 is TGCGCCAGCAGCTTGGGGGTAAATAGCAATCAGCCCCAGCATTTT. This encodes CASSLGVNSNQPQHF.

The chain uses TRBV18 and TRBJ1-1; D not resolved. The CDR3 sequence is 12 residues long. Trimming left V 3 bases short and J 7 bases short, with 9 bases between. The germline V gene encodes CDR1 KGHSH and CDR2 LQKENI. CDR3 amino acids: CASSPDRNEAFF. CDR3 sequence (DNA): TGTGCCAGCTCACCCGACCGGAATGAAGCTTTCTTT.

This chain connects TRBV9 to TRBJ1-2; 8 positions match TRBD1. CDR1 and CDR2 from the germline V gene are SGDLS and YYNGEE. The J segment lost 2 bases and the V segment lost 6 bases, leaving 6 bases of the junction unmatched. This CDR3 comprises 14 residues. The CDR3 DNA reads TGTGCCAGCACCCCACAGGGGGGCAACTATGGCTACACCTTC. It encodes CASTPQGGNYGYTF.

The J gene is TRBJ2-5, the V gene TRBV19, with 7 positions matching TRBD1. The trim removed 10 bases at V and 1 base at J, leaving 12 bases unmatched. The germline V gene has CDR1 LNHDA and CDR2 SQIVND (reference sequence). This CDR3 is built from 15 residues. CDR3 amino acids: CATRKLRDSQETQYF. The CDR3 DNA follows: TGTGCCACTCGGAAATTAAGGGACAGCCAAGAGACCCAGTACTTC.

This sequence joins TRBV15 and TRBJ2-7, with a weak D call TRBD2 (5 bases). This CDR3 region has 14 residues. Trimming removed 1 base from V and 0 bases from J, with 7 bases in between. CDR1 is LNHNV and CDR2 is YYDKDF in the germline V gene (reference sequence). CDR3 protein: CATSRGRGSYEQYF. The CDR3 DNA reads TGTGCCACCAGCAGAGGTCGGGGCTCCTACGAGCAGTACTTC.

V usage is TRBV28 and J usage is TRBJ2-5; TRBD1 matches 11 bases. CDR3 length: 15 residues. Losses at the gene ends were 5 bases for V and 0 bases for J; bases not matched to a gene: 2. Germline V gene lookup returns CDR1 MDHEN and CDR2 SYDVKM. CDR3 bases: TGTGCCAGCAGTGGACAGGGGGCGAACCAAGAGACCCAGTACTTC. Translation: CASSGQGANQETQYF.

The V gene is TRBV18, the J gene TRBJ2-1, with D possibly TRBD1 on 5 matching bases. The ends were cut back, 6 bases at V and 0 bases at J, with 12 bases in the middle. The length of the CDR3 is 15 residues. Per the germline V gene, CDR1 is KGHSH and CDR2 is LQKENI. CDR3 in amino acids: CASSPRVSSYNEQFF. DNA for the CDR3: TGTGCCAGCTCTCCCAGGGTTAGCTCCTACAATGAGCAGTTCTTC. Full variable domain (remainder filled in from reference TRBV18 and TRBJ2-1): NAGVMQNPRHLVRRRGQEARLRCSPMKGHSHVYWYRQLPEEGLKFMVYLQKENIIDESGMPKERFSAEFPKEGPSILRIQQVVRGDSAAYFCASSPRVSSYNEQFFGPGTRLTVL.

The CDR3 loop is CASREVRPPYEQYF. The DNA for the CDR3 is TGCGCCAGCAGAGAGGTCAGGCCACCCTACGAGCAGTACTTC. V usage is TRBV5-1 and J usage is TRBJ2-7, with no clear D. Deletions cut 5 bases from V and 2 bases from J, with 14 bases between. This CDR3 has 14 amino acids. Germline CDR1 is SGHRS and CDR2 is YFSETQ.

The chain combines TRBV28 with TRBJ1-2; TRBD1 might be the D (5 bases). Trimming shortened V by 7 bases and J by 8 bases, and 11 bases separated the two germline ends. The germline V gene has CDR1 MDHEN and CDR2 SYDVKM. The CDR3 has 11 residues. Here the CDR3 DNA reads TGTGCCAGCACGGGGCTTACGGGCTACACCTTC. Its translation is CASTGLTGYTF.

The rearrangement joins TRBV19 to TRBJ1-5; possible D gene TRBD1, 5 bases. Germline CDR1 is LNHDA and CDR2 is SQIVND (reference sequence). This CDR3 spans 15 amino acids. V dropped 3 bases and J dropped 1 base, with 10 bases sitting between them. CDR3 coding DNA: TGTGCCAGTAGTATGCAGGGATGGAGCAATCAGCCCCAGCATTTT. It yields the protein CASSMQGWSNQPQHF. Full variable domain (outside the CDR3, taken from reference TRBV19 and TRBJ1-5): DGGITQSPKYLFRKEGQNVTLSCEQNLNHDAMYWYRQDPGQGLRLIYYSQIVNDFQKGDIAEGYSVSREKKESFPLTVTSAQKNPTAFYLCASSMQGWSNQPQHFGDGTRLSIL.

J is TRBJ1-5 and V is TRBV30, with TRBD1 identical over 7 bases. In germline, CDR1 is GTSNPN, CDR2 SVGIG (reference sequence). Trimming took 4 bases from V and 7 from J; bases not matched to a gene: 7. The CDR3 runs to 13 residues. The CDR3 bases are TGTGCCTGGACCCACAGGGGACGCCAGCCCCAGCATTTT. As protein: CAWTHRGRQPQHF.

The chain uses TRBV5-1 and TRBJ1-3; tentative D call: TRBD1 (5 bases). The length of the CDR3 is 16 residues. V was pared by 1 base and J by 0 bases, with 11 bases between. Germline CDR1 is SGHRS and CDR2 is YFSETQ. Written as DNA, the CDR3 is TGCGCCAGCAGCTTGTCGAACAGGCACTCTGGAAACACCATATATTTT. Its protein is CASSLSNRHSGNTIYF.

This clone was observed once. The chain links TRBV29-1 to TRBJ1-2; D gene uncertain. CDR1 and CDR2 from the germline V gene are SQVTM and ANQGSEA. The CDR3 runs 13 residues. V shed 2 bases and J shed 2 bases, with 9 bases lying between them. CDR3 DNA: TGCAGCGTTGAAACAATCGGCAACTATGGCTACACCTTC. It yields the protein CSVETIGNYGYTF.

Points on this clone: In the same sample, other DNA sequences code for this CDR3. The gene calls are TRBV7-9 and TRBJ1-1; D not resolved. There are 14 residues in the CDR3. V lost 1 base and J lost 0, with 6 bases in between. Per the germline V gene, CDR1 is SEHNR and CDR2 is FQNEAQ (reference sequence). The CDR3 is CASSLVAVNTEAFF. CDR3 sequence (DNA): TGTGCCAGCAGCTTAGTAGCGGTGAACACTGAAGCTTTCTTT.

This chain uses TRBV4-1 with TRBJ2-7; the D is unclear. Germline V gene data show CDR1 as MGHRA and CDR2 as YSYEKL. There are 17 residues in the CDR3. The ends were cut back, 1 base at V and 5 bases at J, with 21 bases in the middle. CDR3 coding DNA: TGCGCCAGCAGCCAAGTTCTATCATGGTCCGCGTCTCACGAGCAGTACTTC. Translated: CASSQVLSWSASHEQYF.

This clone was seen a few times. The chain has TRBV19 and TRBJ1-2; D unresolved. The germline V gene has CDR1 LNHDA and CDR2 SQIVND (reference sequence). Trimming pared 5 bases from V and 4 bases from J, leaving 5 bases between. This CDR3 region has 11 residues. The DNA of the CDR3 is TGTGCCAGTAGTTGGAGCTATGGCTACACCTTC. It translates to CASSWSYGYTF.

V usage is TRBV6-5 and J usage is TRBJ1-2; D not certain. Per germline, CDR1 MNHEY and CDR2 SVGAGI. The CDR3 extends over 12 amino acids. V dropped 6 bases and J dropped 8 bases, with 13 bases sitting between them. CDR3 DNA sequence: TGTGCCAGCAGCCAGACCCGCCGAGGCTACACCTTC. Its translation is CASSQTRRGYTF.

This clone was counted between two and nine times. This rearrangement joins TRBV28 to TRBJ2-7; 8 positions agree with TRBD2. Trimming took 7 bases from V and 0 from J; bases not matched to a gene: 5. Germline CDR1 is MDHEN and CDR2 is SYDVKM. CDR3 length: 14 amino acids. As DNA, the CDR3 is TGTGCCAGCAAAAAGCGGGAGAGCTCCTACGAGCAGTACTTC. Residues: CASKKRESSYEQYF.

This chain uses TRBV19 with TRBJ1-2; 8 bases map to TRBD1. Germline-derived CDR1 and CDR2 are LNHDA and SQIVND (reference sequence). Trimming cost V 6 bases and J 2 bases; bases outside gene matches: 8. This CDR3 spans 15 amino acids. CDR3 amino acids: CASRTGQGGNYGYTF. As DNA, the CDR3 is TGTGCCAGTAGAACAGGACAGGGAGGGAACTATGGCTACACCTTC. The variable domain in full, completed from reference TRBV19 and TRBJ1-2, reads DGGITQSPKYLFRKEGQNVTLSCEQNLNHDAMYWYRQDPGQGLRLIYYSQIVNDFQKGDIAEGYSVSREKKESFPLTVTSAQKNPTAFYLCASRTGQGGNYGYTFGSGTRLTVV.